These 15 T cell receptor beta chains share one sample of origin, sequenced in a study of beta chain features in type 1 diabetes. Study findings and constraints: Shorter TCRB CDR3s, moderately but significantly so, marked every one of the four CD4+ subsets in Type 1 diabetes patients.

The isolated RNA, all of it, was reverse transcribed, so expressed TCRB transcripts were what got sequenced. Some clones are missing from TCRdb's copy, which holds only in-frame ones; the method was immunoSEQ multiplex PCR. The data show roughly 140,000 clones, with about a tenth seen just once and roughly 0.5% held by the top ten. Their specific antigens are unknown. Sequencing was performed on central memory CD4+ T cells from blood. The origin of the receptors is a young man with type 1 diabetes.

This clone turned up a few times. Here the CDR3 reads CASSLMLSGQGTDAAQYF. CDR3 coding DNA: TGTGCCAGCAGCTTAATGCTCTCGGGACAGGGGACGGACGCAGCCCAGTACTTC. The chain carries TRBV7-8 and TRBJ2-5; TRBD1 matches 10 bases. Germline V gene sequence: CDR1 SGHVS, CDR2 FQNEAQ. The CDR3 has 18 residues. V lost 2 bases and J lost 9; bases outside the gene matches: 18.

This clone was counted a few times. The chain uses TRBV7-2 and TRBJ2-4, with D unclear. Between the trimmed V and J ends, which lost 5 bases and 6 bases, there was a span of 8 bases. This CDR3 region has 12 residues. Germline CDR1 SGHTA, CDR2 FQGNSA. Here the CDR3 DNA reads TGTGCCAGCAGCACCTCAGGAAACATTCAGTACTTC. As protein: CASSTSGNIQYF.

This chain joins TRBV6-5 and TRBJ2-7; 7 positions agree with TRBD1. CDR1 and CDR2 (germline): MNHEY, SVGAGI. V lost 0 bases and J lost 9; bases outside the gene matches: 11. The CDR3 has 15 amino acids. CDR3 sequence (DNA): TGTGCCAGCAGTTACTCGAGAACAGGGGAAACTGCGCAGTACTTC. Residues: CASSYSRTGETAQYF.

This chain uses TRBV30 with TRBJ1-2; tentative D call: TRBD1 (5 bases). Trimming took 5 bases from V and 6 from J, leaving 16 bases between them. Germline V gene data show CDR1 as GTSNPN and CDR2 as SVGIG (reference sequence). This CDR3 comprises 13 residues. The CDR3 region is CAWGWGRVDGYTF. In nucleotides, the CDR3 is TGTGCCTGGGGTTGGGGCAGGGTCGATGGCTACACCTTC.

The chain employs TRBV14 and TRBJ2-2; D uncertain. Trimming cost V 4 bases and J 5 bases, with 11 bases left between them. Per germline, CDR1 SGHDN and CDR2 FVKESK. This CDR3 region has 14 residues. CDR3 loop: CASSPSGGTGELFF. For the CDR3, the DNA is TGTGCCAGCAGCCCATCAGGTGGTACCGGGGAGCTGTTTTTT. The full variable domain, its missing parts supplied by reference TRBV14 and TRBJ2-2, is EAGVTQFPSHSVIEKGQTVTLRCDPISGHDNLYWYRRVMGKEIKFLLHFVKESKQDESGMPNNRFLAERTGGTYSTLKVQPAELEDSGVYFCASSPSGGTGELFFGEGSRLTVL.

The chain employs TRBV18 and TRBJ2-7; 7 bases fit TRBD1. The CDR3 length is 15 residues. J lost 3 bases, V lost 4 bases, and 9 bases had no gene match. The germline V gene has CDR1 KGHSH and CDR2 LQKENI. CDR3 coding DNA: TGTGCCAGCTCACTTCAGACAGGGACGGTCTACGAGCAGTACTTC. The encoded protein is CASSLQTGTVYEQYF. Combining the CDR3 with reference TRBV18 and TRBJ2-7 gives the whole variable domain NAGVMQNPRHLVRRRGQEARLRCSPMKGHSHVYWYRQLPEEGLKFMVYLQKENIIDESGMPKERFSAEFPKEGPSILRIQQVVRGDSAAYFCASSLQTGTVYEQYFGPGTRLTVT.

This clone was counted between two and nine times. The chain uses TRBV28 and TRBJ1-1; TRBD1 is a possible D gene (5 bases). The germline CDR1 and CDR2 sequences are MDHEN and SYDVKM. The length of the CDR3 is 10 residues. V was trimmed by 8 bases and J by 10 bases, leaving 11 bases between them. The chain's CDR3 is CASRGNVAFF. The CDR3 DNA follows: TGTGCCAGCCGGGGGAACGTAGCTTTCTTT.

The chain has TRBV30 and TRBJ2-1; 8 bases are shared with TRBD2. Germline values: CDR1 GTSNPN, CDR2 SVGIG (reference sequence). The J segment lost 9 bases and the V segment lost 3 bases, leaving 10 bases of the junction unmatched. This CDR3 has 14 amino acids. CDR3 DNA sequence: TGTGCCTGGAGGGGAGCGGGACTAGTCAGTGAGCAGTTCTTC. It translates to CAWRGAGLVSEQFF.

This chain links TRBV7-8 with TRBJ2-5; possibly TRBD2 for D (6 bases). V was shortened by 3 bases and J by 7 bases, with 21 bases between the two germline ends. Looked up from germline, CDR1 is SGHVS and CDR2 is FQNEAQ. This CDR3 is 16 amino acids long. DNA of the CDR3: TGTGCCAGCAGCTTCCGACTAGGAACCGTTTATGGGACCCAGTACTTC. Amino acid sequence: CASSFRLGTVYGTQYF. Based on the CDR3 plus reference TRBV7-8 and TRBJ2-5, the full variable domain is GAGVSQSPRYKVAKRGQDVALRCDPISGHVSLFWYQQALGQGPEFLTYFQNEAQLDKSGLPSDRFFAERPEGSVSTLKIQRTQQEDSAVYLCASSFRLGTVYGTQYFGPGTRLLVL.

This chain's CDR3 is CASSLDNYEQYF. Here the CDR3 DNA reads TGTGCCAGCAGTCTCGACAACTACGAGCAGTACTTC. V usage is TRBV2 and J usage is TRBJ2-7; D uncertain. Germline-derived CDR1 and CDR2 are SNHLY and FYNNEI. V dropped 5 bases and J dropped 3 bases, with 8 bases sitting between them. The length of the CDR3 is 12 residues.

The J gene is TRBJ2-3, the V gene TRBV5-6; 9 positions agree with TRBD2. The CDR3 has 16 residues. V was clipped by 4 bases and J by 6 bases; unmatched bases: 12. Germline values: CDR1 SGHDT, CDR2 YYEEEE. In DNA, the CDR3 is TGTGCCAGCAGCCTCTTAGCGGGAGTAGCCCCGGATACGCAGTATTTT. Its translation is CASSLLAGVAPDTQYF.

The V and J genes are TRBV5-6 and TRBJ2-5; 7 bases align to TRBD1. CDR3 length: 13 amino acids. V shed 4 bases, J shed 3 bases, and the junction held 3 bases outside the gene matches. Germline V CDR1 and CDR2: SGHDT, YYEEEE. DNA for the CDR3: TGTGCCAGCAGCACCGGGACAGAAGAGACCCAGTACTTC. It translates to CASSTGTEETQYF.

This clone was seen a few times. In nucleotides, the CDR3 is TGTGCCAGCAGTTCTCCGGGACTAGAGACCCAGTACTTC. Translating it yields CASSSPGLETQYF. The chain joins TRBV6-5 to TRBJ2-5, with TRBD2 as a possible D gene (6 bases). CDR1 MNHEY and CDR2 SVGAGI come from the germline V gene. Trimming stripped 4 bases from V and 4 bases from J, with 10 bases between. CDR3 length: 13 amino acids.

This clone appeared many times. The chain uses TRBV14 and TRBJ2-1; the D gene is possibly TRBD1 (7 bases). This CDR3 region has 17 residues. Germline CDR1 reads SGHDN; CDR2 reads FVKESK. V was shortened by 4 bases and J by 2 bases, with 18 bases between the two germline ends. This CDR3 is CASSPRGKTGPYNEQFF. The CDR3 coding sequence is TGTGCCAGCAGCCCCCGGGGGAAGACAGGGCCCTACAATGAGCAGTTCTTC.

The genes are TRBV7-2 and TRBJ1-5; D is uncertain. The CDR3 is 13 amino acids. Germline lookup yields CDR1 SGHTA and CDR2 FQGNSA. V gave up 1 base and J gave up 7 bases, with 8 bases separating them. Written as DNA, the CDR3 is TGTGCCAGCAGCTTAGTGGGAGCCCAGCCCCAGCATTTT. Protein product: CASSLVGAQPQHF.